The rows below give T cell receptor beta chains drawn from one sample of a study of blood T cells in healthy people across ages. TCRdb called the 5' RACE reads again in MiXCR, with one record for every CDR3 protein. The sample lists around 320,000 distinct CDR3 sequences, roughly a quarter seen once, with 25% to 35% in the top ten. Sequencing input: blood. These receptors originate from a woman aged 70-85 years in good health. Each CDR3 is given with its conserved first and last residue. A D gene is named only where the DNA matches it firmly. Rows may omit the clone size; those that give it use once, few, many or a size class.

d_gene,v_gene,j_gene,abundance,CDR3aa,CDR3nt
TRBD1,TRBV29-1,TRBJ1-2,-,CSVDGGTVFGYGYTF,TGCAGCGTTGACGGAGGGACAGTTTTTGGCTATGGCTACACCTTC
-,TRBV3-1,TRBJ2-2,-,CASSFTRNTGELFF,TGTGCCAGCAGCTTCACCCGGAACACCGGGGAGCTGTTTTTT
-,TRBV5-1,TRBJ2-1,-,CASRQIRGSSYNEQFF,TGCGCCAGCCGTCAAATAAGGGGTAGCTCCTACAATGAGCAGTTCTTC
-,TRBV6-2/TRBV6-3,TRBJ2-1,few,CASSYSQRQNNEQFF,TGTGCCAGCAGTTACAGCCAGCGGCAAAACAATGAGCAGTTCTTC
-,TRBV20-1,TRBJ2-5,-,CSAHRQIQETQYF,TGCAGTGCCCACCGACAGATCCAAGAGACCCAGTACTTC
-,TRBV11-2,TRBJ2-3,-,CASSLNSRAGDTQYF,TGTGCCAGCAGCTTAAATTCTAGGGCGGGAGATACGCAGTATTTT
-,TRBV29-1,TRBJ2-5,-,CSVAWRRETQYF,TGCAGCGTTGCATGGAGGAGGGAGACCCAGTACTTC
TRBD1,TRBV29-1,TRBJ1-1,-,CSVGDRRASWAFF,TGCAGCGTCGGGGACAGGAGGGCGTCGTGGGCTTTCTTT
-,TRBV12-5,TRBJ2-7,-,CASGSPGQSYEQYF,TGTGCTAGTGGCTCGCCGGGACAATCCTACGAGCAGTACTTC
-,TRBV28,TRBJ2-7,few,CASRTHARRYEQYF,TGTGCCAGCCGTACACACGCTAGGCGGTACGAGCAGTACTTC
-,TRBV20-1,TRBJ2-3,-,CSAREQVTSTDTQYF,TGCAGTGCTAGAGAACAGGTGACAAGCACAGATACGCAGTATTTT
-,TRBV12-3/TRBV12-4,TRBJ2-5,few,CASSKRTRTSRETQYF,TGTGCCAGCAGTAAAAGAACGAGAACTTCCCGAGAGACCCAGTACTTC
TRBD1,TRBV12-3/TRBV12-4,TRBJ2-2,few,CANQIRGPGGELFF,TGTGCCAACCAAATCAGGGGGCCTGGCGGGGAGCTGTTTTTT
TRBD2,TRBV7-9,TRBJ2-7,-,CASSLAIRSGAYEQYF,TGTGCCAGCAGCTTAGCGATCAGGAGCGGGGCATACGAGCAGTACTTC
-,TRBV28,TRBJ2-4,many,CASSLVQGPSAKNIQYF,TGTGCCAGCAGTTTGGTTCAGGGTCCGAGTGCCAAAAACATTCAGTACTTC
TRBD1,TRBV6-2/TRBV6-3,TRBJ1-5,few,CASSFTGGRQPQHF,TGTGCCAGCAGTTTTACAGGGGGCAGGCAGCCCCAGCATTTT
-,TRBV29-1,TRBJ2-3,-,CSVELGSTDTQYF,TGCAGCGTTGAGTTGGGAAGCACAGATACGCAGTATTTT
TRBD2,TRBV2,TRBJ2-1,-,CANSGGRAEYNEQFF,TGTGCCAACAGTGGCGGGAGGGCCGAGTACAATGAGCAGTTCTTC
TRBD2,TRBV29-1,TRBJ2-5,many,CSVLAGGETQYF,TGCAGCGTGCTAGCGGGAGGGGAGACCCAGTACTTC
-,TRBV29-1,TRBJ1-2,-,CSVVGSRGVSYGYTF,TGCAGCGTTGTAGGCTCCCGGGGAGTCTCCTATGGCTACACCTTC
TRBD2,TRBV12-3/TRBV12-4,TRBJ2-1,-,CASSFGREGRNEQFF,TGTGCCAGCAGTTTCGGGCGGGAGGGCCGCAATGAGCAGTTCTTC
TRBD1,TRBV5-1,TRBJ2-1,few,CANSGQPHNEQFF,TGCGCCAACTCGGGACAGCCTCACAATGAGCAGTTCTTC
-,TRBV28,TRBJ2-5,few,CASLARSGHQETQYF,TGTGCCAGCCTCGCGAGGAGCGGGCACCAAGAGACCCAGTACTTC
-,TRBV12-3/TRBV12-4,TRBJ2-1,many,CASSPSSLGIKQFF,TGTGCCAGCAGTCCTTCTTCTCTGGGAATCAAGCAGTTCTTC
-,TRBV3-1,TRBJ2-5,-,CASSRQILQGDQYF,TGTGCCAGCAGCCGACAGATTCTCCAAGGAGACCAGTACTTC
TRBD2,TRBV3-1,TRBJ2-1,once,CASSPEPGLNNVEQFF,TGTGCCAGCAGCCCCGAACCGGGACTAAACAATGTAGAGCAGTTCTTC
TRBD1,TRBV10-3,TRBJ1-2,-,CAISQGRGQGGYTF,TGTGCCATCAGCCAGGGTAGGGGGCAGGGTGGCTACACCTTC
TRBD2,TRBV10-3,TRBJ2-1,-,CAISAGTSGGNEQFF,TGTGCCATCAGTGCCGGGACTAGCGGGGGGAATGAGCAGTTCTTC
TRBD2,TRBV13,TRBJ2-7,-,CASSPTGTSGSYEQYF,TGTGCCAGCAGCCCCACCGGGACTAGCGGTTCCTACGAGCAGTACTTC
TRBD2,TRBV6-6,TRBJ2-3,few,CASSYEERGTQYF,TGTGCCAGCAGTTACGAAGAGCGGGGGACGCAGTATTTT
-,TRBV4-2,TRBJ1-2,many,CASTGRDYGYTF,TGTGCCAGCACAGGGCGAGACTATGGCTACACCTTC
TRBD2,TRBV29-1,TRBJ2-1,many,CSVVARELPQFF,TGCAGCGTTGTTGCGCGGGAGCTTCCTCAGTTCTTC
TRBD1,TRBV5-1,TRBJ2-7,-,CASSTHGGTVYEQYF,TGCGCCAGCAGCACCCACGGTGGGACAGTCTACGAGCAGTACTTC
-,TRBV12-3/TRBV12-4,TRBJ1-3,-,CTSSLGATIYF,TGTACCAGCAGTTTGGGCGCCACCATATATTTT
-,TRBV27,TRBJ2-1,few,CASSFVEIGANEQFF,TGTGCCAGCAGTTTTGTAGAGATTGGGGCGAATGAGCAGTTCTTC
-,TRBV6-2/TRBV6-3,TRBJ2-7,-,CASSKDNGPYEQYF,TGTGCCAGCAGTAAAGATAACGGCCCCTACGAGCAGTACTTC
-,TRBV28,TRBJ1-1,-,CASSYMERKNTEAFF,TGTGCCAGCAGTTACATGGAAAGGAAGAACACTGAAGCTTTCTTT